This entry lists 16 T cell receptor beta chains sequenced from one sample in a study of cytomegalovirus exposure and HLA in healthy donors. The PCR was carried out with 60 Vbeta primers and 13 Jbeta primers. Some clones are missing from TCRdb's copy, which holds only in-frame ones; the method was immunoSEQ multiplex PCR. The sample records roughly 120,000 clones, around 80% being singletons. The material sequenced was PBMCs. The receptors shown here come from a female donor in good health and CMV-seropositive.

This chain uses TRBV10-3 with TRBJ2-3; 16 bases are a match to TRBD2. Germline-derived CDR1 and CDR2 are ENHRY and SYGVKD. The CDR3 runs to 16 residues. Germline trimming cut 10 bases from V and 5 bases from J; bases unmatched to any gene: 9. The CDR3 DNA reads TGTGCCACGGCCGGGACTAGCGGGGGGGTGGGAGATACGCAGTATTTT. It specifies CATAGTSGGVGDTQYF.

This clone was seen more than once but under ten times. J is TRBJ1-1 and V is TRBV4-2, with 7 bases aligning to TRBD1. The CDR3 loop spans 15 amino acids. Trimming at V came to 4 bases and at J to 0 bases, leaving 5 bases not matched to a gene. Germline assignment: CDR1 LGHNA and CDR2 YNFKEQ. DNA for the CDR3: TGTGCCAGCAGCCGGGAGACAGGGATGAACACTGAAGCTTTCTTT. Translation gives CASSRETGMNTEAFF.

This chain joins TRBV7-3 and TRBJ2-3; D is uncertain. This CDR3 is 16 amino acids long. Germline CDR1 SGHTA, CDR2 FQGTGA. The V gene lost 0 bases and the J gene lost 4 bases, with 14 bases spanning the gap. DNA for the CDR3: TGTGCCAGCAGCTTAACGCCCGGTCGTGCCCCAGATACGCAGTATTTT. Translation gives CASSLTPGRAPDTQYF.

The chain couples TRBV4-1 to TRBJ1-1; TRBD1 agrees at 7 bases. Germline V gene lookup returns CDR1 MGHRA and CDR2 YSYEKL. The V and J ends lost 4 bases and 4 bases, in that order; junction bases with no gene match: 9. CDR3 length: 15 amino acids. This CDR3 reads CASSLGWTGFTEAFF. The CDR3 nucleotides read TGCGCCAGCAGCCTTGGTTGGACAGGATTCACTGAAGCTTTCTTT.

This chain connects TRBV6-5 to TRBJ2-3; tentatively, D is TRBD2 (7 bases). CDR1 is MNHEY, CDR2 SVGAGI, per germline. V lost 7 bases, J lost 0 bases, and 14 bases lay in between. The CDR3 is 15 residues long. CDR3 in DNA: TGTGCCAGCACAATCCGGGGGGCTAGCACAGATACGCAGTATTTT. Translated, it gives CASTIRGASTDTQYF.

This clone was counted between two and nine times. V is TRBV2 and J is TRBJ1-3; D is uncertain. There are 10 residues in the CDR3. Trimming took 8 bases from V and 7 from J, leaving 6 bases between them. Germline CDR1 is SNHLY and CDR2 is FYNNEI. CDR3 amino acids: CASGPNTIYF. CDR3 nucleotides: TGTGCCAGCGGCCCCAACACCATATATTTT. Using reference TRBV2 and TRBJ1-3 for the parts outside the CDR3, the full variable domain is EPEVTQTPSHQVTQMGQEVILRCVPISNHLYFYWYRQILGQKVEFLVSFYNNEISEKSEIFDDQFSVERPDGSNFTLKIRSTKLEDSAMYFCASGPNTIYFGEGSWLTVV.

This clone was recorded only once. The chain employs TRBV5-4 and TRBJ1-2; 9 bases match TRBD1. Per the germline V gene, CDR1 is SGHNT and CDR2 is YYREEE (reference sequence). The CDR3 is 13 amino acids. The J segment lost 2 bases and the V segment lost 4 bases, leaving 0 bases of the junction unmatched. CDR3 coding DNA: TGTGCCAGCAGCGGGACAGGGAACTATGGCTACACCTTC. Translation gives CASSGTGNYGYTF.

This clone was seen once. The chain couples TRBV6-1 to TRBJ2-5; a possible D gene is TRBD1 (5 bases). CDR3 size: 14 residues. Germline CDR1 and CDR2: MNHNS and SASEGT. The V end lost 7 bases, the J end lost 4 bases, and 16 bases lay between the germline ends. Written as DNA, the CDR3 is TGTGCCAGCACCAGGGTCCTCCAGGGAGAGACCCAGTACTTC. It codes for CASTRVLQGETQYF.

CDR3 amino acids: CASSLDLGTEGLSGYTF. The CDR3 bases are TGTGCCAGCAGCTTAGACCTCGGTACAGAAGGACTTAGCGGCTACACCTTC. The chain recombines TRBV7-9 with TRBJ1-2; D not certain. Trimming took 1 base from V and 8 from J, leaving 23 bases between them. This CDR3 comprises 17 residues. The germline gives CDR1 SEHNR, CDR2 FQNEAQ (reference sequence).

The chain uses TRBV5-1 and TRBJ1-2, with 11 bases that match TRBD1. The CDR3 has 16 residues. J gave up 5 bases and V 1 base, and 7 bases lay outside the gene matches. In germline, CDR1 is SGHRS, CDR2 YFSETQ. The CDR3 bases are TGCGCCAGCAGCTTGACCGGACAGGGGGCTGGGTATGGCTACACCTTC. This encodes CASSLTGQGAGYGYTF.

This clone appeared once. The chain employs TRBV2 and TRBJ1-3; no reliable D call. Trimming cost V 7 bases and J 3 bases, with 16 bases left between them. CDR3 length equals 15 residues. Germline V gene lookup returns CDR1 SNHLY and CDR2 FYNNEI. CDR3 in amino acids: CASIEALQFGNTIYF. The CDR3, as DNA: TGTGCCAGCATAGAGGCCCTCCAGTTTGGAAACACCATATATTTT. The entire variable domain, with the rest obtained from reference TRBV2 and TRBJ1-3, is as follows: EPEVTQTPSHQVTQMGQEVILRCVPISNHLYFYWYRQILGQKVEFLVSFYNNEISEKSEIFDDQFSVERPDGSNFTLKIRSTKLEDSAMYFCASIEALQFGNTIYFGEGSWLTVV.

The V call is TRBV27, the J call TRBJ1-5; 8 bases agree with TRBD1. The junction had 4 bases not matched to a gene; V was cut back by 6 bases and J by 6 bases. The length of the CDR3 is 13 residues. Germline V gene sequence: CDR1 MNHEY, CDR2 SMNVEV (reference sequence). The CDR3 loop reads CASRDRGGQPQHF. The CDR3 nucleotides read TGTGCCAGCAGAGACAGGGGAGGTCAGCCCCAGCATTTT.

This clone occurred a few times. The rearrangement uses TRBV7-9 and TRBJ2-3; D call uncertain. From germline, CDR1 is SEHNR and CDR2 FQNEAQ (reference sequence). This CDR3 is 15 amino acids long. Trimming pared 5 bases from V and 3 bases from J, leaving 15 bases between. CDR3 bases: TGTGCCAGCAGCCCGAGAGGCCCCGCAACAGATACGCAGTATTTT. Translated, it gives CASSPRGPATDTQYF.

This clone was observed once. The chain links TRBV2 to TRBJ1-2, with D possibly matching TRBD1 (6 bases). CDR1 is SNHLY and CDR2 is FYNNEI in the germline V gene. CDR3 size: 16 residues. Trimming removed 8 bases from V and 2 bases from J, with 21 bases in between. The CDR3: CASSRQGPLLNYGYTF. CDR3 bases: TGTGCCAGCTCGCGGCAGGGGCCCTTACTAAACTATGGCTACACCTTC.

This rearrangement joins TRBV7-3 to TRBJ1-1; D may be TRBD1 (5 bases). Germline CDR1 is SGHTA and CDR2 is FQGTGA. The V gene lost 1 base and the J gene lost 8 bases, with 14 bases spanning the gap. The CDR3 totals 14 residues. CDR3 amino acids: CASSLNGRVDEAFF. In DNA form, the CDR3 reads TGTGCCAGCAGCTTAAATGGCAGGGTGGACGAAGCTTTCTTT.

The chain uses TRBV6-1 and TRBJ1-2, with D maybe TRBD1 (6 bases). CDR1 MNHNS and CDR2 SASEGT come from the germline V gene. V lost 6 bases, J lost 8 bases, and 28 bases lay in between. The CDR3 is made up of 17 amino acids. CDR3 DNA: TGTGCCAGCAGCGAAACCGGGACACCGGTGACAAAGGAAGGCTACACCTTC. Encoded protein: CASSETGTPVTKEGYTF.